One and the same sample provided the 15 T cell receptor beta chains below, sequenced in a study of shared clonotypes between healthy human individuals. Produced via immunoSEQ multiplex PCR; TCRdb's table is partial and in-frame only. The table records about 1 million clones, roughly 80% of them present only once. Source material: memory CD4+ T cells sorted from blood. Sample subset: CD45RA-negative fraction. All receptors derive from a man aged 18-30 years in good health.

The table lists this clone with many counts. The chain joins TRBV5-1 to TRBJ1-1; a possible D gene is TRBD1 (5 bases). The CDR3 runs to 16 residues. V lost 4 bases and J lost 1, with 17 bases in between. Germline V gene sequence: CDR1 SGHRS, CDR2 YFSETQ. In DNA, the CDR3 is TGCGCCAGCAGCCAGTTTCAGGGAAGGGGGAACACTGAAGCTTTCTTT. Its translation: CASSQFQGRGNTEAFF. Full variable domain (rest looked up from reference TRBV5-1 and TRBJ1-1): KAGVTQTPRYLIKTRGQQVTLSCSPISGHRSVSWYQQTPGQGLQFLFEYFSETQRNKGNFPGRFSGRQFSNSRSEMNVSTLELGDSALYLCASSQFQGRGNTEAFFGQGTRLTVV.

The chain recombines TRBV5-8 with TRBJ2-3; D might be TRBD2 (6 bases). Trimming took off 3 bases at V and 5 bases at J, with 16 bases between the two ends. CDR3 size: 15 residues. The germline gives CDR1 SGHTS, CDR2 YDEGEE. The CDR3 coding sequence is TGTGCCAGCAGCTCTCCCCCCCCGGGAGAAGATACGCAGTATTTT. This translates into CASSSPPPGEDTQYF.

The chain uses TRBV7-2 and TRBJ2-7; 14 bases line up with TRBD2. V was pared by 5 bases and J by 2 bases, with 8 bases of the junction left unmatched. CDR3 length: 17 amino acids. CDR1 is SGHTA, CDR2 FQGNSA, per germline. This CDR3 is CASSHRLAGGRTYEQYF. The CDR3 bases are TGTGCCAGCAGCCACCGACTAGCGGGAGGGCGGACCTACGAGCAGTACTTC.

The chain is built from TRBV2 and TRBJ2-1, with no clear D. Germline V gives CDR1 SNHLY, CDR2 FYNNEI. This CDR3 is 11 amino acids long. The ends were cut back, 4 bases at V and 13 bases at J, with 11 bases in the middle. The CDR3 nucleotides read TGTGCCAGCAGTGTGACGGGTCCACAGTTCTTC. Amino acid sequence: CASSVTGPQFF.

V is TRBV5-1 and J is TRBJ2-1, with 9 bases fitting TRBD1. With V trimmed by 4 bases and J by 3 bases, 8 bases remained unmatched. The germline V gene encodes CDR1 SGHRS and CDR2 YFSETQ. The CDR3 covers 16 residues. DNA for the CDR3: TGCGCCAGCAGCCCGGCGGACAGGGGCATCTACAATGAGCAGTTCTTC. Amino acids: CASSPADRGIYNEQFF.

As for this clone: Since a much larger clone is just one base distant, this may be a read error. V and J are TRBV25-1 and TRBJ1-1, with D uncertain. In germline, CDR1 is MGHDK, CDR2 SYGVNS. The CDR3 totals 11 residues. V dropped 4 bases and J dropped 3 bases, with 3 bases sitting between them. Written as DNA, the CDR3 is TGTGCCAGCAGTGTGTACACTGAAGCTTTCTTT. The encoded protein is CASSVYTEAFF.

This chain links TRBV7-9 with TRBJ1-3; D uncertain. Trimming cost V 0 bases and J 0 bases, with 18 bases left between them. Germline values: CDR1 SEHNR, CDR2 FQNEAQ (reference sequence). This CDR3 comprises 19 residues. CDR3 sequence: CASSLAHSRTAHSGNTIYF. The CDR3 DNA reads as TGTGCCAGCAGCTTAGCCCATTCCCGGACGGCTCACTCTGGAAACACCATATATTTT. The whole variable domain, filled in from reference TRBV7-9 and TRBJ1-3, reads DTGVSQNPRHKITKRGQNVTFRCDPISEHNRLYWYRQTLGQGPEFLTYFQNEAQLEKSRLLSDRFSAERPKGSFSTLEIQRTEQGDSAMYLCASSLAHSRTAHSGNTIYFGEGSWLTVV.

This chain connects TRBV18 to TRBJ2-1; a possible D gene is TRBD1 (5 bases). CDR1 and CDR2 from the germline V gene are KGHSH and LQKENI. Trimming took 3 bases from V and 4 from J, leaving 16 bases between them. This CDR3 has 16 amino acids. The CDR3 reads CASSPPKQARYNEQFF. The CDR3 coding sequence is TGTGCCAGCTCACCCCCTAAACAGGCCCGGTACAATGAGCAGTTCTTC.

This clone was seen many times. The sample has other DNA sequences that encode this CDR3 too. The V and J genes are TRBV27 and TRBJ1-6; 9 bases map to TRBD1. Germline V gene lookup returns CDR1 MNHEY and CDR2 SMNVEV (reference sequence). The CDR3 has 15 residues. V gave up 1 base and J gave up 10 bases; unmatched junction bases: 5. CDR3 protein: CASSLLGQGNSPLHF. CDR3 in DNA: TGTGCCAGCAGTTTATTGGGACAGGGCAACTCACCCCTCCACTTT.

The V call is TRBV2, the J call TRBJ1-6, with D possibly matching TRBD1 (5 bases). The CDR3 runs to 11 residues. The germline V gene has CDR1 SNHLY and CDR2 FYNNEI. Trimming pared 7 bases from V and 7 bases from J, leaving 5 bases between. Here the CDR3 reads CASKGNSPLHF. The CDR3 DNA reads TGTGCCAGCAAGGGGAATTCACCCCTCCACTTT. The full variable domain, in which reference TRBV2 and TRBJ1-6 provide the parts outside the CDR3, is EPEVTQTPSHQVTQMGQEVILRCVPISNHLYFYWYRQILGQKVEFLVSFYNNEISEKSEIFDDQFSVERPDGSNFTLKIRSTKLEDSAMYFCASKGNSPLHFGNGTRLTVT.

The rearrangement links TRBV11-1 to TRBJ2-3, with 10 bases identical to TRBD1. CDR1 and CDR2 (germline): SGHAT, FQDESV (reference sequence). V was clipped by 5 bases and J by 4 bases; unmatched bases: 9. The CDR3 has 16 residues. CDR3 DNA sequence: TGTGCCAGCAGCCGTTGGGACAGGGGATCCGCAGATACGCAGTATTTT. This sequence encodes CASSRWDRGSADTQYF.

CDR3 sequence reads: CASKGIIIAGAYYEQYF. CDR3 sequence (DNA): TGTGCCAGCAAAGGAATTATAATAGCGGGGGCATATTACGAGCAGTACTTC. The chain uses TRBV6-4 and TRBJ2-7; 9 bases line up with TRBD2. Per germline, CDR1 MRHNA and CDR2 SNTAGT. The CDR3 loop spans 17 amino acids. The J segment lost 4 bases and the V segment lost 7 bases, leaving 17 bases of the junction unmatched.

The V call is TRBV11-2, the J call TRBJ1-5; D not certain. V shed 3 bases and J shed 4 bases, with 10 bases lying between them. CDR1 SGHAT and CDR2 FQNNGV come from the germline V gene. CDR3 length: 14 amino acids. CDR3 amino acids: CASSFNAENQPQHF. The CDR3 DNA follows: TGTGCCAGCAGCTTTAACGCAGAGAATCAGCCCCAGCATTTT.

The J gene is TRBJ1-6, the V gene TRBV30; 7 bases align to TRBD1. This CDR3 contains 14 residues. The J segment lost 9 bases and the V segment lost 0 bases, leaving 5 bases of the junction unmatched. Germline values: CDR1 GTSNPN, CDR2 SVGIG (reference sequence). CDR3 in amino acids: CAWSVDRVGSPLHF. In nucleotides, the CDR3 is TGTGCCTGGAGTGTTGACAGGGTTGGTTCACCCCTCCACTTT.

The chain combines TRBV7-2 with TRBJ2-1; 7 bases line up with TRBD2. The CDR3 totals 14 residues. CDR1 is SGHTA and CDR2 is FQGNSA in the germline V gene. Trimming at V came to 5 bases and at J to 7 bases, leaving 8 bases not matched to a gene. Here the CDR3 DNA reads TGTGCCAGCAGCCCAGCGGGATCCGGGAATGAGCAGTTCTTC. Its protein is CASSPAGSGNEQFF.